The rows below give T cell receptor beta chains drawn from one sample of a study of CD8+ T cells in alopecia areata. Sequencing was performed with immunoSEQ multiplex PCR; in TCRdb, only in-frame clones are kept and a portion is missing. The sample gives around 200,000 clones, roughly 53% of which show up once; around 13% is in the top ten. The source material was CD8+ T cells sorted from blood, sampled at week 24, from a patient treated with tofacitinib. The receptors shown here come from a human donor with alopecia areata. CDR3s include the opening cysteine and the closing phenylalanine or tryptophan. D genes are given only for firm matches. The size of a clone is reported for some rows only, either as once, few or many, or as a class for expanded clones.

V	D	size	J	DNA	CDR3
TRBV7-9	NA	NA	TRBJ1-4	TGTGCCAGCAGCTTAGGGCACAATGAAAAACTGTTTTTT	CASSLGHNEKLFF
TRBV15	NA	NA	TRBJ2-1	TGTGCCACCAGCAGATCAGGGTTGGCCAATGAGCAGTTCTTC	CATSRSGLANEQFF
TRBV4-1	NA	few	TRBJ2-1	TGCGCCAGCAGCCAAGAAGGGCCCGGGACACTAACGAGGAATGAGCAGTTCTTC	CASSQEGPGTLTRNEQFF
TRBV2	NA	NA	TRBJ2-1	TGTGCCATTGACCGTAACAATGAGCAGTTCTTC	CAIDRNNEQFF
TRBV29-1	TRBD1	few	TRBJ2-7	TGCAGCGTTGAGAGTTCTCAGGGGGCAACCTACGAGCAGTACTTC	CSVESSQGATYEQYF
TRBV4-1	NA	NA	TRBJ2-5	TGCGCCAGCAGCCAAGGGCTCTATACTCAAGAGACCCAGTACTTC	CASSQGLYTQETQYF
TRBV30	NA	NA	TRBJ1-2	TGTGCCTGGAGTGTAGTGGCTGACCGGGGGGCCCGCTATGGCTACACCTTC	CAWSVVADRGARYGYTF
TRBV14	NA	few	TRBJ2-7	TGTGCCAGCAGCCAAGATCGATCGGGGCCGAGAGAGCAGTACTTC	CASSQDRSGPREQYF
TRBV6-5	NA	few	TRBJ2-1	TGTGCCAGCAGTTACTCAGCTAGCTACAATGAGCAGTTCTTC	CASSYSASYNEQFF
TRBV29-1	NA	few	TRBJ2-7	TGCAGCGTTGAGGTGGGGAACGAGCAGTACTTC	CSVEVGNEQYF
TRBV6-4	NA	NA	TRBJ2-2	TGTGCCAGCAGTGACTCCGGGGAGCTGTTTTTT	CASSDSGELFF
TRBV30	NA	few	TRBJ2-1	TGTGCCTGGAGTGAAGGGCGGGGAATATACAATGAGCAGTTCTTC	CAWSEGRGIYNEQFF
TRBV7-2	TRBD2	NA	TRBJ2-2	TGTGCCAGCAGCTTAGCAACTAGCGGGGGGGCCTACACCGGGGAGCTGTTTTTT	CASSLATSGGAYTGELFF
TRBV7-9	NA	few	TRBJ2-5	TGTGCCAGCAGCTTTTACCGACAAGAGACCCAGTACTTC	CASSFYRQETQYF
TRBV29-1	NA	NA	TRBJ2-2	TGCAGCGTTGATTTGACCGGGGAGCTGTTTTTT	CSVDLTGELFF